The following is a T cell receptor beta chain sequence with its context. This record comes from a study of Ad26.COV2.S vaccination and SARS-CoV-2 variants. The CDR3 covers 14 residues. With 7 bases clipped from V and 3 bases from J, the junction kept 8 bases outside the gene matches. The V gene's germline CDR1 is SQVTM and CDR2 ANQGSEA. Repertoires were generated with immunoSEQ multiplex PCR, while TCRdb's copy carries only in-frame clones and drops some. The sample records about 140,000 clones, around 86% being singletons. V gene TRBV29-1 combines with J gene TRBJ1-4, with 7 positions matching TRBD1. The receptor was isolated from a human donor who had recovered from COVID-19. The sample here was peripheral blood, taken after recovery from COVID-19. The DNA of the CDR3 is TGCAGCGCCATACGACAGGGTGCTAATGAAAAACTGTTTTTT. Translating it yields CSAIRQGANEKLFF.